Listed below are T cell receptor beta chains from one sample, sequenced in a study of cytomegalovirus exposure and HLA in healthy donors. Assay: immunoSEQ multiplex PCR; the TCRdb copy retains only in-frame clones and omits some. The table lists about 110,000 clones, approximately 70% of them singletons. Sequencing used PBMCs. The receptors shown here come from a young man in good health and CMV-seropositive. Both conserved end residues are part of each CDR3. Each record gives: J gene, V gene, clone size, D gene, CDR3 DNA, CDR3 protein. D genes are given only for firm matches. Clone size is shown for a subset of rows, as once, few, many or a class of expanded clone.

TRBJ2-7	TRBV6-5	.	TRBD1	TGTGCCAGCAGTCAGAGGACAGGGGGCTTGGACGAGCAGTACTTC	CASSQRTGGLDEQYF
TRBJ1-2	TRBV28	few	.	TGTGCCAGCAGTTTAGGGGGACTCTATGGCTACACCTTC	CASSLGGLYGYTF
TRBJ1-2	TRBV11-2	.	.	TGTGCCAGCAGCCGAGGGTATGGGTCCTATGGCTACACCTTC	CASSRGYGSYGYTF
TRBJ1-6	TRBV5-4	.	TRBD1	TGTGCCAGCAGCATTTTGACAGGGGGCCTCCACTTT	CASSILTGGLHF
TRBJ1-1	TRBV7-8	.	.	TGTGCCAGCAGCTCCGCGTTGAACACTGAAGCTTTCTTT	CASSSALNTEAFF
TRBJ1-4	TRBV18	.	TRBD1	TGTGCCAGCTCACCGACAGGGCCGTATGAAAAACTGTTTTTT	CASSPTGPYEKLFF
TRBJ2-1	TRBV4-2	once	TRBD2	TGTGCCAGCAGCCAAACGGGACTAGCTGTCGATGAGCAGTTCTTC	CASSQTGLAVDEQFF
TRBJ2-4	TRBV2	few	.	TGTGCCACCTCACAGGTTGTGCTAGCCAAAAACATTCAGTACTTC	CATSQVVLAKNIQYF
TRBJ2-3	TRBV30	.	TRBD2	TGTGCCTGGAGGGCGGGGGGGGGTGCAGATACGCAGTATTTT	CAWRAGGGADTQYF
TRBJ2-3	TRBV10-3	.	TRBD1	TGTGCCATCAGGGACAGGGGGCTTGACACGCAGTATTTT	CAIRDRGLDTQYF
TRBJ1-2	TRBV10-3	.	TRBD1	TGTGCCATCGGGGGATGGGGACAGGGGGATGGCTACACCTTC	CAIGGWGQGDGYTF
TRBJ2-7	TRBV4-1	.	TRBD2	TGCGCCAGCAGCCAAGAGGCTAGCGGGGGGGCCGGGGACTACGAGCAGTACTTC	CASSQEASGGAGDYEQYF
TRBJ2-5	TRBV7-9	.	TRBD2	TGTGCCAGCAGCTTTGGGGGGGGTGGGCCCGAGACCCAGTACTTC	CASSFGGGGPETQYF
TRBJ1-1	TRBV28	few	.	TGTGCCAGCACCTTCAGGGGTTGGATGAACACTGAAGCTTTCTTT	CASTFRGWMNTEAFF
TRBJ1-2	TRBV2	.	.	TGTGCCAGCAAGGTTTTTTCTAGTGGCTACACCTTC	CASKVFSSGYTF
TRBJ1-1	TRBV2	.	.	TGTGCCAACTCTATGACAGGAGTGAACACTGAAGCTTTCTTT	CANSMTGVNTEAFF
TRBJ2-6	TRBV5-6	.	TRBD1	TGTGCCAGCAGCTTGGGGCAGGGGGAGGCCAACGTCCTGACTTTC	CASSLGQGEANVLTF
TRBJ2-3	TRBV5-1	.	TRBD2	TGCGCCAGCAGCTCATGGGCGGGGGAGGCAGATACGCAGTATTTT	CASSSWAGEADTQYF